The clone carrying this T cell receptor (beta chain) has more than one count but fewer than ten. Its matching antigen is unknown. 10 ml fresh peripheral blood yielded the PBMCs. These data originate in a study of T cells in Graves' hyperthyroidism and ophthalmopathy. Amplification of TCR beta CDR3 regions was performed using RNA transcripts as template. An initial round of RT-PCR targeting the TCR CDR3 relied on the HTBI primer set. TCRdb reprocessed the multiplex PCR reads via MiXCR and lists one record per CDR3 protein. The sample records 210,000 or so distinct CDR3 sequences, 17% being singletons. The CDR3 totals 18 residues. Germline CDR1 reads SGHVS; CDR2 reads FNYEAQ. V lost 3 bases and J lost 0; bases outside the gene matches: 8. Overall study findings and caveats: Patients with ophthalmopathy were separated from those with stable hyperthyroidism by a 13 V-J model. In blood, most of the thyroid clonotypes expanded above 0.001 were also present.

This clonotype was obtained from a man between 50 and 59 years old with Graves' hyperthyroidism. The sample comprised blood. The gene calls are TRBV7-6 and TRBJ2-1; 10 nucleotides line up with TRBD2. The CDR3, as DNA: TGTGCCAGCAGCTTCATACCGGGACTAGCGAGCTCCTACAATGAGCAGTTCTTC. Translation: CASSFIPGLASSYNEQFF. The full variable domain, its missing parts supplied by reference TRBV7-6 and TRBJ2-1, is GAGVSQSPRYKVTKRGQDVALRCDPISGHVSLYWYRQALGQGPEFLTYFNYEAQQDKSGLPNDRFSAERPEGSISTLTIQRTEQRDSAMYRCASSFIPGLASSYNEQFFGPGTRLTVL.